This T cell receptor (beta chain) was captured in a study of early T cells in non-severe SARS-CoV-2 infection (dated by TCRdb to the early 2020s). At the level of the whole study: Because TCR sequencing was done on bulk RNA from unsorted whole blood, the alpha and beta chains could not be paired.

The library was generated by 5' RACE. The sequencer listed for this sample is NextSeq 500. Unique molecular identifiers were attached to individual cDNA molecules in the TCR library protocol so that sequencing error and PCR bias could be corrected. Both TCR alpha and beta chains were sequenced, and tight co-correlation was observed between alpha and beta sequence abundances in each sample. The source study handled its data this way. Decombinator V4 was used to annotate TCR sequences for V gene, J gene and CDR3. TCRs were defined as expanded if a significant change between any two time points was detected under a Poisson model with p below 0.0001. TCR abundances were normalised to the total number of TCRs sequenced in each sample and reported as counts per million. VDJdb, accessed on 1 November 2021, was searched for TCRs annotated for CMV, EBV and SARS-CoV-2, and TCRs annotated for more than one antigen were excluded. The public reads were reanalyzed by TCRdb: fastp trimming at Q25, MiXCR alignment, in-frame beta chains only. Every distinct CDR3 protein forms one entry, paired with its most common genes and DNA. For this entry, the V and J calls and clone size follow TCRdb and not the study's own pipeline. This sample lists approximately 99,000 distinct CDR3 sequences; about an eighth were detected once. Around 2.9% of the sample is held by the ten biggest clonotypes.

A case-control design nested within a healthcare worker cohort in London, UK, was used, with weekly nasopharyngeal swab PCR tests and blood sampling performed. Between 23 and 31 March 2020, the week of the UK lockdown, healthcare workers were enrolled and then followed up weekly for as long as 16 weeks. The paper's findings and limits, for the study overall: Matching against VDJdb was skewed toward anti-spike CD8 responses, likely underestimated virus-specific expansions, and missed private and CD4 specificities.

Worth noting for this clonotype: Its antigen target is currently unknown. This clone may be a read error of a much larger clone one base away.

The clonotype was recovered from an adult who was a healthcare worker with PCR-confirmed SARS-CoV-2 infection or an uninfected control (not recorded which). The sequenced sample was whole blood.

This receptor carries the CDR3 CTSSLSFSQDRVAYEQYF. The DNA sequence follows: TGTACCAGCAGCTTGTCCTTCAGTCAGGACAGGGTCGCCTACGAGCAGTACTTC. The receptor chain draws on TRBV11-2 and TRBJ2-7; 8 bases in the junction line up with TRBD1. Taken from cysteine to phenylalanine, the CDR3 has 18 residues. Only CDR3 DNA is held: 54 bases, read in frame from base 1. The germline V gene provides CDR1 SGHAT and CDR2 FQNNGV.